This TCR beta chain was obtained from a study of Tregs in tolerant kidney transplant recipients (dated by TCRdb to about 2019). As for the study more broadly: The transplants used related donors with nonmyeloablative bone marrow transplantation, and mixed chimerism in the human trials was transient. Before combined kidney and bone marrow transplantation, this study identified donor-specific regulatory T cells using TCRbeta sequencing and then followed those same cells after transplant. Broad study findings and their caveats: Expanding Tregs with activated donor B cells appeared to identify the most biologically relevant and donor-specific TCRbeta repertoire. Because only a small number of patients were included, the study had limitations, and the results will need to be validated in larger populations as well as under other immunosuppression protocols. In tolerant patients, the expansion of donor-specific Tregs was greater than global Treg expansion, suggesting that the expansion was antigen-driven rather than nonspecific. Biological reproducibility was not directly addressed, though technical replication error appeared minimal. PCR primers changed over time for some patients, so nucleotide-level comparison across those patients' samples was not possible.

Concerning this clone itself: The antigen it binds to is not known. Base qualities are not at hand, and no much larger clone is one base apart.

V and J lose 3 bases and 5 bases, and a span of 19 bases separates them. Spanning cysteine to phenylalanine, the CDR3 consists of 16 amino acids. Of the read, only the CDR3 DNA is kept; its 48 bases are in frame from base 1. CDR1 and CDR2 are drawn from the germline V gene: MDHEN, SYDVKM. This specimen's time point label, interpreted: blood sample drawn before combined kidney and bone marrow transplant. Thawed PBMCs were FACS-sorted into unstimulated Tregs (CD4+CD25+CD127-), CD4+ non-Tregs (CD4+CD25-), CD4 cells and CD8 cells. The patients were several recipients of combined kidney and bone marrow transplants from the ITN036ST trial, and samples were available only from these trial subjects. Healthy control blood was processed by Ficoll density gradient to PBMCs and cryopreserved; patient PBMCs were collected before and after transplant. Genomic DNA was extracted from sorted cells with the QIAGEN DNeasy Blood and Tissue Kit for TCRbeta CDR3 sequencing. High-throughput TCRbeta CDR3 sequencing, which included PCR amplification with bias correction and internal controls, was done commercially through immunoSEQ. For the original study's pipeline: A unique productive TCRbeta sequence was defined by the CDR3 nucleotide sequence when primers matched, and otherwise by the CDR3 amino acid sequence together with the Vbeta and Jbeta genes. To correct for sorting error, sequences found in more than one sorted population at a frequency ratio of 2:1 or less were discarded, and the remaining shared sequences were assigned to the population with the higher frequency. Sequences were defined as donor-reactive when expanded at least 5-fold in CFSE-low cells versus unstimulated cells and present at a frequency of at least 0.01% in CFSE-low cells. Repertoire divergence was quantified by Jensen-Shannon divergence using the top 100 TCRbeta sequences ranked by frequency. For samples with multiple sequencing runs, sorting error was corrected in each run separately before the runs were combined. In its TCRdb copy, this immuneACCESS table keeps in-frame sequences only and misses some clones. Where compared with another copy, unresolved V genes explain less than half of these, and the others have no known cause. The DNA gave D and trimming, while V, J and clone size come from that table. The sample contains about 100,000 clones, roughly 93% of them found a single time. The ten largest clones represent 0.35% to 0.55% of the sample.

The rearrangement combines TRBV28 with TRBJ1-1; a confident D gene designation cannot be given. Material: CD4+ T cells from blood, obtained before the transplant. This sequence was found in a human donor who received a combined kidney and bone marrow transplant. The nucleotide sequence is given as TGTGCCAGCAGTTTTAGGACGTTCGGGGAGATTACTGAAGCTTTCTTT. This is translated as CASSFRTFGEITEAFF.